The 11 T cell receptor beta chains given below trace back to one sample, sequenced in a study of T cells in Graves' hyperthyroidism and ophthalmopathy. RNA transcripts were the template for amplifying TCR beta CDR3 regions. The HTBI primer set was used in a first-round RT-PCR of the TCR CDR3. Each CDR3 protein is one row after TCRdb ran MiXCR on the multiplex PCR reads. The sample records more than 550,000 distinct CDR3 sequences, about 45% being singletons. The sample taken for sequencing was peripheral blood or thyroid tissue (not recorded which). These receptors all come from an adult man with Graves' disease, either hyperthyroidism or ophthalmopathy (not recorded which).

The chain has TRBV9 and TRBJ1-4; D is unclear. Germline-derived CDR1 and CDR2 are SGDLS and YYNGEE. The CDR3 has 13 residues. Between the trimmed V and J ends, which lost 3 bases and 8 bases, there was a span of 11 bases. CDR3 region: CASSGGVEEKLFF. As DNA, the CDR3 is TGTGCCAGCAGCGGGGGAGTGGAGGAAAAACTGTTTTTT.

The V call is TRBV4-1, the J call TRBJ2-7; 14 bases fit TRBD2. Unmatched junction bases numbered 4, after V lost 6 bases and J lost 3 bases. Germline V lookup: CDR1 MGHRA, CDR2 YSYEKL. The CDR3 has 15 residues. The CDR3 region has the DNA TGCGCCAGCAGGCGACTAGCGGGAGGGAACTACGAGCAGTACTTC. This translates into CASRRLAGGNYEQYF.

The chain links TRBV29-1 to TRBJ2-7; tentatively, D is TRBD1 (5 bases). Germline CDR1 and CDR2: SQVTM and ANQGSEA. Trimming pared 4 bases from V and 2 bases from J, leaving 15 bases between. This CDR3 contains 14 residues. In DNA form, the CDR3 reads TGCAGCGTTGGGGAAGGGGTCGGAACCTACGAGCAGTACTTC. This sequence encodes CSVGEGVGTYEQYF.

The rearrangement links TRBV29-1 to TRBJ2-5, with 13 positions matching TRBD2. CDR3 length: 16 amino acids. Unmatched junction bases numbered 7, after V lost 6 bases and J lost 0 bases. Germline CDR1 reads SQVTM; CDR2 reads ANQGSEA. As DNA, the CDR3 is TGCAGCGTATCCGGGACTAGCGGGGCCCACCAAGAGACCCAGTACTTC. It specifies CSVSGTSGAHQETQYF.

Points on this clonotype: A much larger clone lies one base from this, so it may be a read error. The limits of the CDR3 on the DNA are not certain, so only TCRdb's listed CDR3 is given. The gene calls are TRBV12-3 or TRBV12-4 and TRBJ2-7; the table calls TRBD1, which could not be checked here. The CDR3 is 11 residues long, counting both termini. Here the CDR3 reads CASSVGAGAYF.

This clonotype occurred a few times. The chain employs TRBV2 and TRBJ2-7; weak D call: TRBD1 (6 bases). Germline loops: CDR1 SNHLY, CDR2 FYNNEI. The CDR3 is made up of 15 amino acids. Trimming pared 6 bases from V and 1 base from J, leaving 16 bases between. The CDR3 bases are TGTGCCAGCAGAGTAGACAGGCTGCTTTCCTACGAGCAGTACTTC. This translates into CASRVDRLLSYEQYF.

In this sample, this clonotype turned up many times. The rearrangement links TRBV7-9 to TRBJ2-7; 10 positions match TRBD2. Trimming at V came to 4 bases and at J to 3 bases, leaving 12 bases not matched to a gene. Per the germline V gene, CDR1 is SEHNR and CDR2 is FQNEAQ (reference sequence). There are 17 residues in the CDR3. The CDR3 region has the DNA TGTGCCAGCAGCTCCTCCACGGGTGCTAGCGGGAGCTACGAGCAGTACTTC. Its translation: CASSSSTGASGSYEQYF.

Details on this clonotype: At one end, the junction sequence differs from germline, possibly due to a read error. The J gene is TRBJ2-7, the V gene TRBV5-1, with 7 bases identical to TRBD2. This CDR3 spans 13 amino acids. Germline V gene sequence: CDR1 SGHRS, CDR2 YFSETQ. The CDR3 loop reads CASIPPGGYEQYF. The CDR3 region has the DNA TGTGCCAGCATCCCCCCGGGGGGCTACGAGCAGTACTTC.

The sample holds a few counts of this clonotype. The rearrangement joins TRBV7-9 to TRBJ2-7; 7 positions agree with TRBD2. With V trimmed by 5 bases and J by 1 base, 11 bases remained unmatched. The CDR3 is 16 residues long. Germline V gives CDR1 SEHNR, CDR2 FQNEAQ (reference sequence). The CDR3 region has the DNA TGTGCCAGCAGCCAAGATCGCGGGGGTCCTTCCTACGAGCAGTACTTC. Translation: CASSQDRGGPSYEQYF.

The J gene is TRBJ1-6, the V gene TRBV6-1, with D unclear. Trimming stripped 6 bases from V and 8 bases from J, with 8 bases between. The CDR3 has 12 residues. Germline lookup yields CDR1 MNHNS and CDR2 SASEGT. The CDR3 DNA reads TGTGCCAGCAGGGCAGAATATTCACCCCTCCACTTT. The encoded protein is CASRAEYSPLHF.

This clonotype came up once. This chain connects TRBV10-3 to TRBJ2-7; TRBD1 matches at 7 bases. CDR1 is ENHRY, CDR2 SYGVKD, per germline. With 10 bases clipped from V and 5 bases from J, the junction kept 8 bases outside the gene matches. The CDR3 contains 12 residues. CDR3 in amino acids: CATSDRNHEQYF. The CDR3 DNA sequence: TGTGCCACCTCGGACAGGAACCACGAGCAGTACTTC.